Presented here are 13 T cell receptor beta chains from one specimen sequenced in a study of CD8 T cells in ankylosing spondylitis. Their antigens remain unidentified. TCRdb reprocessed the 5' RACE reads via MiXCR and lists one record per CDR3 protein. Among 800,000 to 900,000 distinct CDR3 sequences, 12% were seen once, and the ten largest hold about 0.49%. Study conclusions and caveats: A TCR beta motif of eight highly homologous variants appeared characteristic of ankylosing spondylitis blood.

Sequencing was carried out using blood, either unsorted or a sorted T cell fraction (not recorded which). The receptors stem from a male donor with ankylosing spondylitis.

This sequence joins TRBV3-1 and TRBJ1-5; no definite D call. The CDR3 is 13 amino acids. V gave up 3 bases and J gave up 7 bases, with 10 bases separating them. From germline, CDR1 is LGHDT and CDR2 YNNKEL (reference sequence). The CDR3 coding sequence is TGTGCCAGCAGCCACTGGCCCCGACAGCCCCAGCATTTT. As protein: CASSHWPRQPQHF. Full variable domain (outside the CDR3, taken from reference TRBV3-1 and TRBJ1-5): DTAVSQTPKYLVTQMGNDKSIKCEQNLGHDTMYWYKQDSKKFLKIMFSYNNKELIINETVPNRFSPKSPDKAHLNLHINSLELGDSAVYFCASSHWPRQPQHFGDGTRLSIL.

V is TRBV20-1 and J is TRBJ1-4; D gene ambiguous. The CDR3 is 13 amino acids. The germline gives CDR1 DFQATT, CDR2 SNEGSKA (reference sequence). Trimming pared 3 bases from V and 7 bases from J, leaving 12 bases between. DNA for the CDR3: TGCAGTGCTAGGCCCGGCTCAGCTGAAAAACTGTTTTTT. Translated, it gives CSARPGSAEKLFF.

This clonotype was seen just once. DNA for the CDR3: TGCGCCAGTGGGAATTCCGGGAAAGGATCCTATAATTCACCCCTCCACTTT. Protein product: CASGNSGKGSYNSPLHF. This chain connects TRBV4-1 to TRBJ1-6, with D hard to call. V lost 9 bases to trimming and J lost 1 base, with 19 bases between them. This CDR3 region has 17 residues. Germline values: CDR1 MGHRA, CDR2 YSYEKL.

The V and J genes are TRBV20-1 and TRBJ2-3; D is unclear. CDR1 is DFQATT and CDR2 is SNEGSKA in the germline V gene (reference sequence). The CDR3 loop spans 15 amino acids. The ends were cut back, 1 base at V and 3 bases at J, with 14 bases in the middle. In DNA, the CDR3 is TGCAGTGCTAGAGGAGGTCTAGGATTTACAGATACGCAGTATTTT. Translating it yields CSARGGLGFTDTQYF.

This clonotype was seen a few times. The J gene is TRBJ2-5, the V gene TRBV5-4; D possibly uses TRBD1 or TRBD2 (5 bases each). CDR1 and CDR2 from the germline V gene are SGHNT and YYREEE (reference sequence). V lost 4 bases to trimming and J lost 3 bases, with 13 bases between them. This CDR3 comprises 14 residues. DNA of the CDR3: TGTGCCAGCAGCCCGTCGGGACCCGAAGAGACCCAGTACTTC. The encoded protein is CASSPSGPEETQYF.

The chain has TRBV15 and TRBJ2-6; D gene uncertain. Between the trimmed V and J ends, which lost 1 base and 0 bases, there was a span of 7 bases. CDR3 size: 16 residues. Germline loops: CDR1 LNHNV, CDR2 YYDKDF (reference sequence). CDR3 DNA: TGTGCCACCAGCAGAGTACTGGGCTCTGGGGCCAACGTCCTGACTTTC. This sequence encodes CATSRVLGSGANVLTF. Full variable domain (missing parts from reference TRBV15 and TRBJ2-6): DAMVIQNPRYQVTQFGKPVTLSCSQTLNHNVMYWYQQKSSQAPKLLFHYYDKDFNNEADTPDNFQSRRPNTSFCFLDIRSPGLGDTAMYLCATSRVLGSGANVLTFGAGSRLTVL.

This clonotype showed up just a few times. The gene calls are TRBV12-3 or TRBV12-4 and TRBJ2-7, with 10 bases lining up with TRBD2. The CDR3 extends over 16 amino acids. Germline trimming cut 5 bases from V and 1 base from J; bases unmatched to any gene: 8. This chain's CDR3 is CASSKTLAGVSYEQYF. CDR3 nucleotide sequence: TGTGCCAGCAGTAAGACTCTAGCGGGAGTATCCTACGAGCAGTACTTC.

The V call is TRBV20-1, the J call TRBJ2-5; 14 positions agree with TRBD2. The V gene end was trimmed by 1 base and the J gene end by 4 bases; junction bases not matched to a gene: 5. Germline CDR1 DFQATT, CDR2 SNEGSKA (reference sequence). The CDR3 is made up of 16 amino acids. The CDR3: CSARGGTSGSGETQYF. CDR3 in DNA: TGCAGTGCTAGAGGTGGGACTAGCGGGAGTGGAGAGACCCAGTACTTC.

Only a few counts were recorded for this clonotype. This chain links TRBV18 with TRBJ1-5, with 7 bases matching TRBD1. In germline, CDR1 is KGHSH, CDR2 LQKENI. The CDR3 totals 13 residues. Losses at the gene ends were 8 bases for V and 0 bases for J; bases not matched to a gene: 1. The CDR3: CASTGDSNQPQHF. The CDR3 DNA follows: TGTGCCAGCACAGGGGATAGCAATCAGCCCCAGCATTTT.

This clonotype was observed a handful of times. The chain couples TRBV7-2 to TRBJ2-7; TRBD2 is a possible D gene (5 bases). V shed 1 base and J shed 2 bases, with 12 bases lying between them. The germline V gene has CDR1 SGHTA and CDR2 FQGNSA. This CDR3 is built from 15 residues. The CDR3 DNA is TGTGCCAGCAGCTTAGTAGCGACTGTGGCCTACGAGCAGTACTTC. Translating gives CASSLVATVAYEQYF.

This clonotype was recorded a few times. The rearrangement joins TRBV20-1 to TRBJ1-4; maybe TRBD1 (6 bases). CDR1 is DFQATT and CDR2 is SNEGSKA in the germline V gene (reference sequence). The V end lost 5 bases, the J end lost 1 base, and 11 bases lay between the germline ends. This CDR3 comprises 14 residues. The chain's CDR3 is CSASRGLTNEKLFF. Here the CDR3 DNA reads TGCAGTGCTTCCAGGGGACTAACTAATGAAAAACTGTTTTTT.

The chain links TRBV29-1 to TRBJ1-3; possible D gene TRBD1, 5 bases. Trimming removed 6 bases at V and 1 base at J, with 10 bases between. CDR3 length equals 13 residues. Per germline, CDR1 SQVTM and CDR2 ANQGSEA. The CDR3 bases are TGCAGCGTGGGGGTCTCTTCTGGAAACACCATATATTTT. It translates to CSVGVSSGNTIYF. Full variable domain (rest looked up from reference TRBV29-1 and TRBJ1-3): SAVISQKPSRDICQRGTSLTIQCQVDSQVTMMFWYRQQPGQSLTLIATANQGSEATYESGFVIDKFPISRPNLTFSTLTVSNMSPEDSSIYLCSVGVSSGNTIYFGEGSWLTVV.

The chain links TRBV6-5 to TRBJ2-7; D is undetermined. CDR1 and CDR2 from the germline V gene are MNHEY and SVGAGI. The CDR3 is 11 residues long. Deletions cut 6 bases from V and 2 bases from J, with 5 bases between. As DNA, the CDR3 is TGTGCCAGCAGGAATGCCTACGAGCAGTACTTC. Translation: CASRNAYEQYF.